The 4 T cell receptor beta chains below all came from one sample that was sequenced in a study of blood T cells in healthy people across ages. The authors ran a second PCR of about 6 to 12 cycles using a sample-barcoded 5' primer and a J-beta primer mix. TCRdb called the 5' RACE reads again in MiXCR, with one record for every CDR3 protein. The sample lists hundreds of thousands of distinct CDR3 sequences, around two fifths occurring once. The sample taken for sequencing was blood. These receptors all stem from a man older than 75 in good health.

Only a few counts were recorded for this clonotype. This rearrangement joins TRBV27 to TRBJ2-7, with D possibly TRBD1 on 8 matching bases. Between the trimmed V and J ends, which lost 6 bases and 2 bases, there was a span of 17 bases. Germline loops: CDR1 MNHEY, CDR2 SMNVEV (reference sequence). The CDR3 contains 15 residues. CDR3 sequence (DNA): TGTGCCAGCAGCCAAGGACAGGGAGGGACCTACGAGCAGTACTTC. Translated, it gives CASSQGQGGTYEQYF.

This clonotype was counted many times. The J gene is TRBJ2-5, the V gene TRBV7-2, with 14 bases that match TRBD2. The ends lost 1 base at V and 1 base at J; junction bases unmatched: 11. This CDR3 is 20 amino acids long. Germline V CDR1 and CDR2: SGHTA, FQGNSA. DNA of the CDR3: TGTGCCAGCAGCTTAGGAGCCCCAGGACTAGCGGGGGGCATCCAAGAGACCCAGTACTTC. It specifies CASSLGAPGLAGGIQETQYF.

The chain links TRBV18 to TRBJ2-1; 13 bases match TRBD2. Losses at the gene ends were 3 bases for V and 4 bases for J; bases not matched to a gene: 6. Germline V lookup: CDR1 KGHSH, CDR2 LQKENI. The CDR3 is 17 residues long. The CDR3 sequence is CASSPTSGRGSYNEQFF. CDR3 DNA: TGTGCCAGCTCACCCACTAGCGGGAGGGGGAGTTACAATGAGCAGTTCTTC.

The table lists this clonotype with a few counts. The chain employs TRBV20-1 and TRBJ2-7; D may be TRBD2 (6 bases). V lost 6 bases and J lost 0, with 12 bases in between. The CDR3 has 13 amino acids. The germline V gene has CDR1 DFQATT and CDR2 SNEGSKA (reference sequence). CDR3 region: CSAGGTSSYEQYF. CDR3 in DNA: TGCAGTGCCGGGGGAACGAGCTCCTACGAGCAGTACTTC.